This entry describes one T cell receptor (beta chain). The antigen remains unidentified. The J segment lost 0 bases and the V segment lost 3 bases, leaving 17 bases of the junction unmatched. Germline CDR1 is SNHLY and CDR2 is FYNNEI. CDR3 size: 21 residues. This entry comes from a study of radiation and T cells in renal cell carcinoma. Points from the study as a whole: In blood, top tumor clones expanded by 2 weeks, shrinking by 4. Sampling covered only roughly 0.91 g of each tumor. Irradiated tumors had higher TCR clonality than control tumors.

Treatment meaning: 15 Gy SBRT to primary tumor, nephrectomy 4 weeks later. Nephrectomy followed 15 Gy stereotactic body radiation by 4 weeks. TCRdb keeps only in-frame clones here, not all; method: immunoSEQ multiplex PCR. The sample yields 19,000 or so clones, just over 60% seen once. The source was tumor tissue, collected from a patient whose treatment included radiotherapy and nephrectomy. This sequence was found in a woman in her sixties or seventies with renal cell carcinoma. The genes are TRBV2 and TRBJ2-1, with 10 bases fitting TRBD2. Here the CDR3 reads CASSEHPANLAGASSYNEQFF. For the CDR3, the DNA is TGTGCCAGCAGTGAGCACCCCGCGAATCTAGCGGGGGCCTCCTCCTACAATGAGCAGTTCTTC.